One TCR beta chain is described in this entry. Its target is unknown. Profiling relied on immunoSEQ multiplex PCR, and the TCRdb table lists in-frame clones only, not all of them. The table records around 9,800 clones, less than 80% of them present only once. This entry belongs to a study of CD4 T cells in relation to SARS-CoV-2 and coronaviruses. Study background: The negative reference was HIV-1 Nef peptide pool or peptide-free culture.

The unexposed donors gave CD4+ T cells in about 2010-2019, prior to COVID-19. CD4+ T cells were isolated from the cells after 10 days of culture. The sample consisted of CD4+ T cells from PBMCs, cultured in vitro. This clonotype originated in a human donor in good health.

CDR3 loop: CASSLAVGGGGTDTQYF. CDR3 DNA: TGTGCCAGCAGCTTAGCGGTGGGGGGCGGTGGCACAGATACGCAGTATTTT. V usage is TRBV7-2 and J usage is TRBJ2-3; D might be TRBD1 or TRBD2, each matching 6 bases. Per the germline V gene, CDR1 is SGHTA and CDR2 is FQGNSA. V dropped 0 bases and J dropped 1 base, with 14 bases sitting between them. The CDR3 has 17 residues.